This T cell receptor (beta chain) was sequenced during a study of cytomegalovirus exposure and HLA in healthy donors. Overall study findings and caveats: The authors listed 180 or so TCR beta chains as cytomegalovirus-associated. Subsequent analysis revealed that first-cohort TCR clusters tended to co-occur in the 90 to 150 validation repertoires.

Produced via immunoSEQ multiplex PCR; TCRdb's table is partial and in-frame only. The table shows around 49,000 clones, with around nine tenths occurring only once. The CDR3 sequence is 16 residues long. Germline V gene sequence: CDR1 WSHSY, CDR2 SAAADI. Trimming removed 8 bases from V and 0 bases from J, with 17 bases in between. Concerning this clone itself: Its antigen is currently unknown.

The sample was PBMCs. This rearrangement joins TRBV10-2 to TRBJ1-5; TRBD1 is a possible D gene (6 bases). The sequence was collected from a man aged 18 to 30 in good health and CMV-seronegative. The CDR3 reads CASPLAGDNSNQPQHF. For the CDR3, the DNA is TGCGCCAGCCCCTTAGCAGGGGACAATAGCAATCAGCCCCAGCATTTT.